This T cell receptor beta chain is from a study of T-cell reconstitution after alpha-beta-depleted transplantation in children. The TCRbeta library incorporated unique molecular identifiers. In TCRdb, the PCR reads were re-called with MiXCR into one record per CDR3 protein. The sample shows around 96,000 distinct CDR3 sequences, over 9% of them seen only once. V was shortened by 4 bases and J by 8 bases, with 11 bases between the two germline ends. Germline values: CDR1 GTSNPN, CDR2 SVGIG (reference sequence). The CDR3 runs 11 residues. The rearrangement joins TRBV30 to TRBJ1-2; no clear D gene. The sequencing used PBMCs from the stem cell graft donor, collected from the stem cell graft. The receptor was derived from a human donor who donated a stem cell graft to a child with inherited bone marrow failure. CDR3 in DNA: TGTGCCTGGACTGCCCGTGGGGGCTACACCTTC. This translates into CAWTARGGYTF.